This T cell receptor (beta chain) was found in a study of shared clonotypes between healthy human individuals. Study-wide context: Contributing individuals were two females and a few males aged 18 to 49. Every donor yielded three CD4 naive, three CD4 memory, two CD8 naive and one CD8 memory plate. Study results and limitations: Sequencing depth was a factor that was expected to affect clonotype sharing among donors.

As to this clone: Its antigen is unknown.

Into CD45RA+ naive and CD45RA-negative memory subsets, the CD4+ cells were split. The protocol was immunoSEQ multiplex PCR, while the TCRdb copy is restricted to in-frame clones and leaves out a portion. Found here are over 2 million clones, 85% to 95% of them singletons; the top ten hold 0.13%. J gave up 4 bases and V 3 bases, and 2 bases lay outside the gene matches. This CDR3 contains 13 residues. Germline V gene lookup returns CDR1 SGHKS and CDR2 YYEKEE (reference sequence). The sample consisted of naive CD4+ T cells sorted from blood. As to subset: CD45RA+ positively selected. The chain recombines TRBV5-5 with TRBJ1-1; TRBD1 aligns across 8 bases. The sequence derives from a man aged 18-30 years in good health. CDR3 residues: CASSWTGTTEAFF. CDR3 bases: TGTGCCAGCAGCTGGACAGGGACCACTGAAGCTTTCTTT.